This entry lists 17 T cell receptor beta chains sequenced from one sample in a study of blood T cell repertoires in COVID-19. The repertoire was sequenced with immunoSEQ multiplex PCR; TCRdb's copy has only in-frame clones and lacks some. The repertoire holds some 80,000 clones, 60% to 85% seen once, with less than 20% in the top ten. Sample: peripheral blood. The receptors derive from a human donor in a cohort sampled during active COVID-19.

Of note for this clone: Other DNA sequences in this specimen translate into the identical CDR3. This sequence joins TRBV7-8 and TRBJ2-5; D possibly corresponds to TRBD1 (6 bases). Germline CDR1 is SGHVS and CDR2 is FQNEAQ. Trimming took 1 base from V and 5 from J, leaving 8 bases between them. The length of the CDR3 is 13 residues. The CDR3 spells CASSLGGLETQYF. CDR3 nucleotide sequence: TGTGCCAGCAGCTTAGGGGGGCTGGAGACCCAGTACTTC.

The chain couples TRBV11-2 to TRBJ1-2; D might be TRBD1 (6 bases). The CDR3 contains 13 residues. V was cut by 1 base and J by 8 bases, with 11 bases left in between. Germline assignment: CDR1 SGHAT and CDR2 FQNNGV. CDR3 region: CASSLAGAKGYTF. The CDR3 nucleotides are TGTGCCAGCAGCTTAGCAGGGGCGAAGGGCTACACCTTC.

The chain combines TRBV11-3 with TRBJ1-5, with 10 bases matching TRBD1. V shed 1 base and J 0 bases; nucleotides not matched to a gene: 6. CDR1 and CDR2 (germline): SGHNT, YENEEA. This CDR3 contains 18 residues. CDR3 sequence (DNA): TGTGCCAGCAGCTTAGGAGGGACAGGGGTCTTTAGCAATCAGCCCCAGCATTTT. As protein: CASSLGGTGVFSNQPQHF.

The V call is TRBV19, the J call TRBJ1-2, with TRBD1 as a possible D gene (5 bases). V shed 5 bases and J shed 6 bases, with 19 bases lying between them. Germline V CDR1 and CDR2: LNHDA, SQIVND (reference sequence). The CDR3 runs to 15 residues. CDR3 residues: CASSPTGTLRDGYTF. CDR3 nucleotide sequence: TGTGCCAGTAGTCCCACCGGGACTCTCAGGGATGGCTACACCTTC.

This sequence joins TRBV7-9 and TRBJ1-5; D remains ambiguous. The CDR3 runs 14 residues. Trimming removed 0 bases from V and 0 bases from J, with 3 bases in between. The germline V gene has CDR1 SEHNR and CDR2 FQNEAQ (reference sequence). CDR3 sequence: CASSLAASNQPQHF. CDR3 bases: TGTGCCAGCAGCTTAGCGGCTAGCAATCAGCCCCAGCATTTT.

The chain combines TRBV25-1 with TRBJ2-1, with D perhaps matching TRBD2 (6 bases). CDR3 length: 18 residues. The germline V gene encodes CDR1 MGHDK and CDR2 SYGVNS. V was cut by 5 bases and J by 4 bases, with 24 bases left in between. The CDR3 DNA sequence: TGTGCCAGCAGTCCCCATCTAGCGCCCTTGGATTCTTACAATGAGCAGTTCTTC. Translation: CASSPHLAPLDSYNEQFF.

The rearrangement joins TRBV6-4 to TRBJ2-7; 13 bases fit TRBD2. CDR3 size: 16 residues. V lost 4 bases to trimming and J lost 6 bases; unmatched junction nucleotides: 9. The germline V gene encodes CDR1 MRHNA and CDR2 SNTAGT. CDR3 region: CASSATSGGPAGEQYF. The CDR3 region has the DNA TGTGCCAGCAGTGCGACTAGCGGGGGGCCCGCGGGCGAGCAGTACTTC.

The chain joins TRBV7-8 to TRBJ2-3; D might be TRBD1 (6 bases). The length of the CDR3 is 16 residues. The V end was cut by 4 bases, the J end by 3 bases, with 17 bases between. CDR1 and CDR2 from the germline V gene are SGHVS and FQNEAQ. The CDR3 loop reads CASSWPMAGETDTQYF. In DNA form, the CDR3 reads TGTGCCAGCAGCTGGCCGATGGCAGGGGAGACAGATACGCAGTATTTT.

The J gene is TRBJ1-6, the V gene TRBV19; no clear D gene. V was pared by 1 base and J by 10 bases, with 5 bases between. Germline lookup yields CDR1 LNHDA and CDR2 SQIVND (reference sequence). The CDR3 length is 12 residues. The CDR3 spells CASSIARSPLHF. Here the CDR3 DNA reads TGTGCCAGTAGTATAGCGAGGTCACCCCTCCACTTT.

Regarding this clone: In the same sample, other DNA sequences code for this CDR3. The rearrangement uses TRBV29-1 and TRBJ2-7, with no clear D. The CDR3 is 12 amino acids. The germline CDR1 and CDR2 sequences are SQVTM and ANQGSEA. With 4 bases removed from V and 0 bases from J, the gap between germline ends came to 7 bases. Here the CDR3 DNA reads TGCAGCGTTGCTGGCGGCTCCTACGAGCAGTACTTC. This translates into CSVAGGSYEQYF.

The chain combines TRBV25-1 with TRBJ2-7; the match to TRBD1 covers 11 bases. CDR1 and CDR2 from the germline V gene are MGHDK and SYGVNS. With 0 bases clipped from V and 9 bases from J, the junction kept 13 bases outside the gene matches. The CDR3 has 17 residues. CDR3 region: CASSEYFGTGGDPRQYF. The CDR3 DNA reads as TGTGCCAGCAGTGAATATTTTGGGACAGGGGGGGACCCGCGGCAGTACTTC.

This clone has just a few counts. The chain has TRBV5-4 and TRBJ2-1; 11 nucleotides agree with TRBD2. The CDR3 sequence is 17 residues long. Germline V CDR1 and CDR2: SGHNT, YYREEE (reference sequence). With V trimmed by 0 bases and J by 9 bases, 11 bases remained unmatched. The CDR3 DNA sequence: TGTGCCAGCAGCTTGGACCCTATAGCGGGGGGGCCTGGTGAGCAGTTCTTC. It codes for CASSLDPIAGGPGEQFF.

The gene calls are TRBV5-5 and TRBJ2-2, with 9 nucleotides matching TRBD1. Germline V lookup: CDR1 SGHKS, CDR2 YYEKEE (reference sequence). V was pared by 3 bases and J by 5 bases, with 11 bases of the junction left unmatched. The length of the CDR3 is 17 residues. The CDR3 is CASSWPGQGLRTGELFF. The CDR3 bases are TGTGCCAGCAGCTGGCCGGGACAGGGTCTAAGGACCGGGGAGCTGTTTTTT.

This chain uses TRBV11-2 with TRBJ2-3; 10 nucleotides agree with TRBD1. The CDR3 totals 15 residues. V shed 3 bases, J shed 1 base, and the junction held 1 base outside the gene matches. In germline, CDR1 is SGHAT, CDR2 FQNNGV. The CDR3 spells CASSFGQGGTDTQYF. As DNA, the CDR3 is TGTGCCAGCAGCTTCGGACAGGGGGGCACAGATACGCAGTATTTT. The whole variable domain, remainder taken from reference TRBV11-2 and TRBJ2-3, is EAGVAQSPRYKIIEKRQSVAFWCNPISGHATLYWYQQILGQGPKLLIQFQNNGVVDDSQLPKDRFSAERLKGVDSTLKIQPAKLEDSAVYLCASSFGQGGTDTQYFGPGTRLTVL.

This chain links TRBV19 with TRBJ2-1; a weak D match, TRBD1 (6 bases). The CDR3 has 17 amino acids. Germline V CDR1 and CDR2: LNHDA, SQIVND (reference sequence). V dropped 7 bases and J dropped 4 bases, with 23 bases sitting between them. Here the CDR3 DNA reads TGTGCCAGTACCCTAGGGCCCCCCGGGACATTTTACAATGAGCAGTTCTTC. This sequence encodes CASTLGPPGTFYNEQFF.

J is TRBJ1-2 and V is TRBV11-2, with 9 nucleotides matching TRBD1. The CDR3 has 16 amino acids. Germline assignment: CDR1 SGHAT and CDR2 FQNNGV. Unmatched junction bases numbered 8, after V lost 3 bases and J lost 3 bases. The CDR3 loop reads CASSLSDRGEYYGYTF. In DNA form, the CDR3 reads TGTGCCAGCAGCTTGTCAGACAGGGGGGAATACTATGGCTACACCTTC.

The rearrangement joins TRBV11-2 to TRBJ2-5; D is ambiguous. Trimming took off 5 bases at V and 2 bases at J, with 12 bases between the two ends. The CDR3 runs 14 residues. Germline V CDR1 and CDR2: SGHAT, FQNNGV. CDR3 amino acids: CASSPSFSQETQYF. The DNA for the CDR3 is TGTGCCAGCAGCCCGTCTTTTAGTCAAGAGACCCAGTACTTC.